Below, 29 T cell receptor beta chains from the same sample are listed, as sequenced in a study of cytomegalovirus exposure and HLA in healthy donors. Primers for the PCR totalled 60 Vbeta and 13 Jbeta. Sequenced by immunoSEQ multiplex PCR; TCRdb stores in-frame clones only, minus some. The sample includes fewer than 200,000 clones, approximately 80% of them seen just once. Sequenced sample: PBMCs. Receptor source: a young man in good health and CMV-seropositive.

J is TRBJ1-5 and V is TRBV9; 8 bases agree with TRBD1. CDR1 SGDLS and CDR2 YYNGEE come from the germline V gene. J lost 4 bases, V lost 0 bases, and 6 bases had no gene match. This CDR3 region has 16 residues. The CDR3 coding sequence is TGTGCCAGCAGCGTAGGGACAGGGTCCGGTAATCAGCCCCAGCATTTT. The encoded protein is CASSVGTGSGNQPQHF.

Notes on this clone: This sample includes further DNA sequences coding for the same CDR3. The V gene is TRBV6-6, the J gene TRBJ2-2, with 7 bases matching TRBD1. The junction had 11 bases not matched to a gene; V was cut back by 4 bases and J by 12 bases. Germline values: CDR1 MNHNY, CDR2 SVGAGI (reference sequence). This CDR3 is built from 14 residues. CDR3 nucleotides: TGTGCCAGCAGTTCTCTCGGTTTACAGGGGCAGCTGTTTTTT. Residues: CASSSLGLQGQLFF.

Details on this clone: The junction and the germline gene differ at one end; a read error may be behind it. The CDR3 sequence: CASSLVGDSGANGLTF. CDR3 nucleotide sequence: TGCGCCAGCAGCTTGGTGGGGGACTCTGGGGCCAACGGCCTGACTTTC. V usage is TRBV5-1 and J usage is TRBJ2-6; D possibly corresponds to TRBD2 (6 bases). The CDR3 has 16 amino acids. Germline loops: CDR1 SGHRS, CDR2 YFSETQ.

This clone was detected a few times. DNA of the CDR3: TGTGCCAGCAGTGACCGGGGGGGGGTACGGCGGACTGAAGCTTTCTTT. The encoded protein is CASSDRGGVRRTEAFF. The chain recombines TRBV6-1 with TRBJ1-1, with a weak D call TRBD1 (5 bases). CDR1 and CDR2 (germline): MNHNS, SASEGT. The V and J ends lost 3 bases and 5 bases respectively, with 19 bases between them. This CDR3 spans 16 amino acids.

The chain links TRBV25-1 to TRBJ2-6; D possibly corresponds to TRBD2 (5 bases). V was pared by 2 bases and J by 0 bases, with 8 bases between. Germline CDR1 is MGHDK and CDR2 is SYGVNS. The CDR3 has 16 amino acids. The CDR3: CASSEIDYSGANVLTF. The CDR3 DNA reads as TGTGCCAGCAGTGAAATCGACTACTCTGGGGCCAACGTCCTGACTTTC.

This clone was counted between two and nine times. This sequence joins TRBV9 and TRBJ2-3; D may be TRBD1 (5 bases). Germline values: CDR1 SGDLS, CDR2 YYNGEE. Trimming left V 0 bases short and J 0 bases short, with 14 bases between. The CDR3 extends over 17 amino acids. CDR3 sequence (DNA): TGTGCCAGCAGCGTAGAGGAAGTGGGGCGGAGCACAGATACGCAGTATTTT. This codes for CASSVEEVGRSTDTQYF.

V usage is TRBV10-1 and J usage is TRBJ1-1; tentatively, D is TRBD1 (5 bases). Deletions cut 2 bases from V and 1 base from J, with 8 bases between. The CDR3 has 14 amino acids. From germline, CDR1 is WNHNN and CDR2 SYGVQD (reference sequence). CDR3 sequence (DNA): TGCGCCAGCAGTGAGGGGGGGAGGAACACTGAAGCTTTCTTT. It encodes CASSEGGRNTEAFF.

A single count supports this clone. The chain recombines TRBV7-9 with TRBJ2-1; D possibly corresponds to TRBD2 (6 bases). V lost 10 bases to trimming and J lost 2 bases, with 21 bases between them. CDR1 is SEHNR, CDR2 FQNEAQ, per germline (reference sequence). The CDR3 runs to 16 residues. The CDR3 DNA follows: TGTGCCATCTCAACACCTGTCGGGGGTACCTACAATGAGCAGTTCTTC. Its translation: CAISTPVGGTYNEQFF.

V usage is TRBV14 and J usage is TRBJ1-4; D is undetermined. The V gene's germline CDR1 is SGHDN and CDR2 FVKESK. The CDR3 consists of 15 residues. V was cut by 3 bases and J by 3 bases, with 11 bases left in between. The CDR3 protein is CASSQQMAANEKLFF. DNA of the CDR3: TGTGCCAGCAGCCAGCAGATGGCGGCTAATGAAAAACTGTTTTTT.

The chain combines TRBV10-1 with TRBJ1-2; TRBD1 matches at 7 bases. Losses at the gene ends were 2 bases for V and 5 bases for J; bases not matched to a gene: 5. The CDR3 runs 14 residues. From germline, CDR1 is WNHNN and CDR2 SYGVQD (reference sequence). CDR3 DNA: TGCGCCAGCAGTGAGATTCGACAGGGATATGGCTACACCTTC. Translating gives CASSEIRQGYGYTF.

The chain couples TRBV19 to TRBJ1-2; D uncertain. Per germline, CDR1 LNHDA and CDR2 SQIVND (reference sequence). V was trimmed by 9 bases and J by 5 bases, leaving 19 bases between them. CDR3 length: 14 residues. CDR3 nucleotide sequence: TGTGCCAGCAAGATACCGACGGGATTATATGGCTACACCTTC. Translation: CASKIPTGLYGYTF. Full variable domain (remainder filled in from reference TRBV19 and TRBJ1-2): DGGITQSPKYLFRKEGQNVTLSCEQNLNHDAMYWYRQDPGQGLRLIYYSQIVNDFQKGDIAEGYSVSREKKESFPLTVTSAQKNPTAFYLCASKIPTGLYGYTFGSGTRLTVV.

The chain employs TRBV5-1 and TRBJ2-1; TRBD2 matches at 10 bases. J lost 6 bases, V lost 2 bases, and 2 bases had no gene match. The CDR3 has 14 residues. In germline, CDR1 is SGHRS, CDR2 YFSETQ. CDR3 residues: CASSLAGGFNEQFF. The DNA of the CDR3 is TGCGCCAGCAGCTTAGCGGGGGGGTTCAATGAGCAGTTCTTC.

This clone was seen only once. The chain carries TRBV30 and TRBJ2-7, with D unresolved. The CDR3 length is 14 residues. Germline V gene sequence: CDR1 GTSNPN, CDR2 SVGIG (reference sequence). Trimming took 4 bases from V and 5 from J, leaving 18 bases between them. The CDR3 reads CAWTSMGLWDEQYF. CDR3 DNA sequence: TGTGCCTGGACCTCAATGGGCTTGTGGGACGAGCAGTACTTC. Complete variable domain (other parts from reference TRBV30 and TRBJ2-7): SQTIHQWPATLVQPVGSPLSLECTVEGTSNPNLYWYRQAAGRGLQLLFYSVGIGQISSEVPQNLSASRPQDRQFILSSKKLLLSDSGFYLCAWTSMGLWDEQYFGPGTRLTVT.

This chain uses TRBV6-6 with TRBJ1-5; TRBD1 agrees at 8 bases. The CDR3 consists of 16 residues. V lost 5 bases, J lost 7 bases, and 13 bases stayed unmatched. In germline, CDR1 is MNHNY, CDR2 SVGAGI (reference sequence). As DNA, the CDR3 is TGTGCCAGCAGTCCGCCGGACAGGGCCCGTTGGCAGCCCCAGCATTTT. This encodes CASSPPDRARWQPQHF.

J is TRBJ1-6 and V is TRBV6-4, with D possibly being TRBD1 (5 bases). V lost 0 bases and J lost 9, with 12 bases in between. The CDR3 totals 15 residues. Germline V CDR1 and CDR2: MRHNA, SNTAGT. CDR3 in DNA: TGTGCCAGCAGTGACTCGCCAGGGATCGGTTCACCCCTCCACTTT. It encodes CASSDSPGIGSPLHF.

The rearrangement uses TRBV10-1 and TRBJ1-4; 11 nucleotides align to TRBD1. The trim removed 0 bases at V and 2 bases at J, leaving 11 bases unmatched. The CDR3 consists of 20 residues. Germline lookup yields CDR1 WNHNN and CDR2 SYGVQD (reference sequence). The CDR3, as DNA: TGCGCCAGCAGTGAGTCGGGGGGACAGGGGGATCCTCTTACTAATGAAAAACTGTTTTTT. This translates into CASSESGGQGDPLTNEKLFF.

The count of this clone is one. The chain is built from TRBV25-1 and TRBJ2-7; the D gene is possibly TRBD2 (6 bases). This CDR3 has 16 amino acids. Trimming left V 5 bases short and J 5 bases short, with 22 bases between. The germline CDR1 and CDR2 sequences are MGHDK and SYGVNS. CDR3 region: CASSRGLWGGGDEQYF. The DNA for the CDR3 is TGTGCCAGCAGTAGGGGCCTTTGGGGAGGAGGAGACGAGCAGTACTTC.

This chain connects TRBV27 to TRBJ1-2, with 8 bases aligning to TRBD1. The CDR3 totals 15 residues. The V gene end was trimmed by 4 bases and the J gene end by 4 bases; junction bases not matched to a gene: 8. The germline V gene has CDR1 MNHEY and CDR2 SMNVEV (reference sequence). The CDR3 nucleotides read TGTGCCAGCAGTTCCCAGGGGGCGAATATCTATGGCTACACCTTC. Its translation: CASSSQGANIYGYTF.

The gene calls are TRBV21-1 and TRBJ2-5; TRBD2 is the table's D call, not checked against the DNA. The end of the DNA is better explained by TRBJ2-7, so the J call may be wrong. TRBV21-1 is classified as a pseudogene. The CDR3 is made up of 17 amino acids. The CDR3 DNA sequence: TGTGCCAGCAGCAAAGAAGAACCGGGGGAACCAACCTACGAGCAGTACTTC. Encoded protein: CASSKEEPGEPTYEQYF.

This clone has more than one count but fewer than ten. This chain uses TRBV6-4 with TRBJ2-1, with TRBD2 as a possible D gene (6 bases). V shed 0 bases and J shed 0 bases, with 6 bases lying between them. CDR3 length: 15 residues. The germline CDR1 and CDR2 sequences are MRHNA and SNTAGT. The CDR3 spells CASSDSSGSYNEQFF. DNA of the CDR3: TGTGCCAGCAGTGACTCTAGCGGCTCCTACAATGAGCAGTTCTTC.

The V and J genes are TRBV19 and TRBJ1-5, with 7 bases that match TRBD1. The germline gives CDR1 LNHDA, CDR2 SQIVND (reference sequence). After removal of 3 bases from V and 7 bases from J, the junction contained 3 bases not matched to a gene. There are 13 residues in the CDR3. CDR3 residues: CASSMTGRQPQHF. For the CDR3, the DNA is TGTGCCAGTAGTATGACAGGGAGACAGCCCCAGCATTTT.

J is TRBJ1-5 and V is TRBV9, with D possibly matching TRBD1 (6 bases). Per germline, CDR1 SGDLS and CDR2 YYNGEE. The V end lost 0 bases, the J end lost 4 bases, and 11 bases lay between the germline ends. The CDR3 covers 15 residues. CDR3 loop: CASSVGWGTNQPQHF. DNA for the CDR3: TGTGCCAGCAGCGTAGGATGGGGGACAAATCAGCCCCAGCATTTT.

This chain links TRBV5-3 with TRBJ1-2; D gene unclear. TRBV5-3 is reported as an ORF; its role is uncertain. The CDR3 length is 14 residues. Trimming removed 4 bases from V and 3 bases from J, with 13 bases in between. CDR3 amino acids: CARSGRRPHYGYTF. CDR3 bases: TGTGCCAGAAGCGGGAGGAGGCCCCACTATGGCTACACCTTC.

The V call is TRBV30, the J call TRBJ2-1; the match to TRBD2 covers 9 bases. In germline, CDR1 is GTSNPN, CDR2 SVGIG (reference sequence). The CDR3 extends over 13 amino acids. Unmatched junction bases numbered 4, after V lost 3 bases and J lost 7 bases. CDR3 sequence: CAWSSAGGNEQFF. CDR3 DNA: TGTGCCTGGAGCAGCGCGGGGGGGAATGAGCAGTTCTTC.

The J gene is TRBJ1-1, the V gene TRBV19; 7 bases line up with TRBD1. Germline values: CDR1 LNHDA, CDR2 SQIVND (reference sequence). V shed 1 base and J 10 bases; nucleotides not matched to a gene: 9. The CDR3 length is 14 residues. The CDR3: CASSIARGRGPAFF. The CDR3 DNA reads as TGTGCCAGTAGTATAGCGAGGGGGCGAGGGCCAGCTTTCTTT.

The rearrangement joins TRBV27 to TRBJ2-2; 10 bases match TRBD1. After removal of 8 bases from V and 4 bases from J, the junction contained 10 bases not matched to a gene. Germline V gene data show CDR1 as MNHEY and CDR2 as SMNVEV (reference sequence). The CDR3 spans 16 residues. The CDR3 reads CASRPTRDRGTGELFF. The DNA for the CDR3 is TGTGCCAGCCGACCAACTCGGGACAGGGGCACCGGGGAGCTGTTTTTT.

The chain uses TRBV4-2 and TRBJ2-7, with 8 bases that match TRBD2. Germline assignment: CDR1 LGHNA and CDR2 YNFKEQ. Trimming removed 1 base from V and 4 bases from J; junction bases left unmatched: 3. The CDR3 loop spans 14 amino acids. The CDR3 here is CASSQAGGAYEQYF. CDR3 sequence (DNA): TGTGCCAGCAGCCAAGCCGGGGGGGCATACGAGCAGTACTTC.

This rearrangement joins TRBV6-5 to TRBJ1-2; D is perhaps TRBD1 (6 bases). Germline CDR1 reads MNHEY; CDR2 reads SVGAGI. V lost 6 bases, J lost 7 bases, and 21 bases lay in between. This CDR3 is built from 15 residues. CDR3 sequence: CASRGVSDRNVGYTF. In DNA, the CDR3 is TGTGCCAGCAGGGGAGTATCAGACAGGAATGTTGGCTACACCTTC.

The chain links TRBV5-4 to TRBJ2-7, with 8 bases matching TRBD1. CDR3 size: 15 residues. Germline V gene lookup returns CDR1 SGHNT and CDR2 YYREEE (reference sequence). V trimming: 6 bases; J trimming: 6 bases; junction bases outside the gene matches: 14. The CDR3 is CASTQGSGGLGEQYF. DNA of the CDR3: TGTGCCAGCACTCAGGGGTCAGGGGGCTTGGGCGAGCAGTACTTC.